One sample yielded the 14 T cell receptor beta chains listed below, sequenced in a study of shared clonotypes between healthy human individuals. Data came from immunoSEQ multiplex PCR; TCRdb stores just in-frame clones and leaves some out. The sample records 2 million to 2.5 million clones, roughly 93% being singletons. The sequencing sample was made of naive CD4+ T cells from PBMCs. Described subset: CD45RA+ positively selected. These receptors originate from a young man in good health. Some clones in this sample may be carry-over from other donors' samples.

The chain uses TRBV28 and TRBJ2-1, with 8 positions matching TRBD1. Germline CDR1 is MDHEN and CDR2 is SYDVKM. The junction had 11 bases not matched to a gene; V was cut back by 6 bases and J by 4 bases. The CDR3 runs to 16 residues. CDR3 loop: CASSRIDRGVYNEQFF. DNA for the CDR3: TGTGCCAGCAGCCGCATAGACAGGGGAGTTTACAATGAGCAGTTCTTC.

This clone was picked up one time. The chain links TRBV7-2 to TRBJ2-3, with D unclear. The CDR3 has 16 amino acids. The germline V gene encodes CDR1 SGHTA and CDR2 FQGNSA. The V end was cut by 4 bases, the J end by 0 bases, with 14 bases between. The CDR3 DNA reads TGTGCCAGCAGCTCCATGGGCTCCGCTAGCACAGATACGCAGTATTTT. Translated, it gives CASSSMGSASTDTQYF.

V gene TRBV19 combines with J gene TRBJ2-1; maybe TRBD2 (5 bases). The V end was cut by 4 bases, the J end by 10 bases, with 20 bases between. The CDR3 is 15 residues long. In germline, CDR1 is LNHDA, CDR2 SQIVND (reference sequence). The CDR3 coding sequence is TGTGCCAGTAGTAAGGGCCGGGAACAGTTTTGGGAGCAGTTCTTC. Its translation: CASSKGREQFWEQFF.

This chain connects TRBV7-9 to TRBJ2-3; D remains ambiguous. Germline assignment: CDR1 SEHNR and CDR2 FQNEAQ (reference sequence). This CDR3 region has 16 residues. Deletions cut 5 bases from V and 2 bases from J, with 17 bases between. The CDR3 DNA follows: TGTGCCAGCAGCCCGACGTTAACTTTGGACACAGATACGCAGTATTTT. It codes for CASSPTLTLDTDTQYF.

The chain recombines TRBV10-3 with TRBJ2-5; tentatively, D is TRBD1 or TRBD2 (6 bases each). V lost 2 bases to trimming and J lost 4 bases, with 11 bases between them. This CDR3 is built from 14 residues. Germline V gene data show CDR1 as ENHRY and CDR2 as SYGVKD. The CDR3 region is CAISEGRGGETQYF. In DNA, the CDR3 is TGTGCCATCAGTGAGGGCAGGGGAGGAGAGACCCAGTACTTC.

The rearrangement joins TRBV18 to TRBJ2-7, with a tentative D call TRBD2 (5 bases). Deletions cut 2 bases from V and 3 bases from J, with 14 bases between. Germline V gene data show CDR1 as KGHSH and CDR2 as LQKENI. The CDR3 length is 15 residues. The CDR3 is CASSPTRGQHYEQYF. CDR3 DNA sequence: TGTGCCAGCTCACCAACCCGGGGTCAGCACTACGAGCAGTACTTC.

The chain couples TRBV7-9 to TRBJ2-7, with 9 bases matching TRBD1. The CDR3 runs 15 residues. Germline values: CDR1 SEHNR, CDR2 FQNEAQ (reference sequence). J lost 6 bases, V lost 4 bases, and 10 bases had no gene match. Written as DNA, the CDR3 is TGTGCCAGCAGCTCCCCGGGACAGGGAATTGGCGAGCAGTACTTC. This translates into CASSSPGQGIGEQYF.

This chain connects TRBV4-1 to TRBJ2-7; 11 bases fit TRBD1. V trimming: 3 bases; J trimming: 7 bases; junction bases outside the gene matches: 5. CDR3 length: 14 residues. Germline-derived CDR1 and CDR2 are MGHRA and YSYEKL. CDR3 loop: CASSHGQGAGEQYF. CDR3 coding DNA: TGCGCCAGCAGCCACGGACAGGGGGCGGGGGAGCAGTACTTC.

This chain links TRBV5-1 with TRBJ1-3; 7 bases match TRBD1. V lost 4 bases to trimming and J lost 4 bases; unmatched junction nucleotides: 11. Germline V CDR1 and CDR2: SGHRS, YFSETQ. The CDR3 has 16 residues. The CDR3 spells CASSAQSTGFGNTIYF. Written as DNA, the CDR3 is TGCGCCAGCAGCGCCCAATCGACAGGGTTCGGAAACACCATATATTTT.

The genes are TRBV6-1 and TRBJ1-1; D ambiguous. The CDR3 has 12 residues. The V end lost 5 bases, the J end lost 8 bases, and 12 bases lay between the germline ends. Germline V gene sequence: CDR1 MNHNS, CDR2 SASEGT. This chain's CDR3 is CASSLRGPEAFF. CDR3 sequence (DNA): TGTGCCAGCAGTTTACGAGGGCCGGAAGCTTTCTTT.

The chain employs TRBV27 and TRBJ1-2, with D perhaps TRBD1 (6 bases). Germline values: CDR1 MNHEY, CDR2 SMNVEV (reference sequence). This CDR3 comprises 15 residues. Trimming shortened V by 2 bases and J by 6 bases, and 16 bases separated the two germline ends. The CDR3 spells CASSLLTGRSDGYTF. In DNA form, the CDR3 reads TGTGCCAGCAGTTTACTCACAGGGCGAAGCGATGGCTACACCTTC.

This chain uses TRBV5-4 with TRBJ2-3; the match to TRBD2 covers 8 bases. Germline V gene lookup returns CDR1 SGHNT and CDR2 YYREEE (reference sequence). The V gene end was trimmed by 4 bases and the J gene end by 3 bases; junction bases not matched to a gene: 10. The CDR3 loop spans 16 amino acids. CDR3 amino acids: CASSPTGTRKTDTQYF. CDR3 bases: TGTGCCAGCAGCCCTACCGGGACTAGGAAGACAGATACGCAGTATTTT.

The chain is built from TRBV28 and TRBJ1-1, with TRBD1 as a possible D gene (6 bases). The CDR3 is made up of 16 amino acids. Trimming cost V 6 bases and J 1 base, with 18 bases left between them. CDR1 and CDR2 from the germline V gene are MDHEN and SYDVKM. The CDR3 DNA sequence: TGTGCCAGCAGCCCACCGGGACAAGCGGGGAACACTGAAGCTTTCTTT. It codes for CASSPPGQAGNTEAFF.

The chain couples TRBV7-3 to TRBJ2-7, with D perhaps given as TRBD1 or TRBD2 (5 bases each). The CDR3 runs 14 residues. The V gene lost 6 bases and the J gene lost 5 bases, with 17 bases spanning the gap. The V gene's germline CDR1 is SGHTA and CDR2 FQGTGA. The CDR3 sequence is CASSPGTPGHEQYF. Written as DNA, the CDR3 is TGTGCCAGCAGTCCGGGGACCCCGGGGCACGAGCAGTACTTC. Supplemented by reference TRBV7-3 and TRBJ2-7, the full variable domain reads GAGVSQTPSNKVTEKGKYVELRCDPISGHTALYWYRQSLGQGPEFLIYFQGTGAADDSGLPNDRFFAVRPEGSVSTLKIQRTERGDSAVYLCASSPGTPGHEQYFGPGTRLTVT.